This is a list of T cell receptor beta chains from one sample in a study of blood T cell repertoires in COVID-19. Sequenced by immunoSEQ multiplex PCR; TCRdb stores in-frame clones only, minus some. The sample consists of 200,000 to 250,000 clones, under 90% of them appearing once. The sample consisted of peripheral blood. These receptor sequences come from a woman aged 80 or over with acute or convalescent COVID-19. The CDR3 runs from the conserved cysteine through the conserved F or W. The order of the fields is V gene, D gene, J gene, clone size, CDR3 DNA, CDR3 protein. The D gene is left open where the match is weak. The size field is filled for only some rows; it gives once, few, many or a size class.

v_call: TRBV2
d_call: -
j_call: TRBJ1-2
clone_size: -
cdr3_nt: TGTGCCAGCAGTCCAGAACAGGGAAGCTACACCTTC
cdr3_aa: CASSPEQGSYTF

v_call: TRBV19
d_call: -
j_call: TRBJ1-1
clone_size: -
cdr3_nt: TGTGCCAGTAGTGTGCCACAGGAATTTACTGAAGCTTTCTTT
cdr3_aa: CASSVPQEFTEAFF

v_call: TRBV19
d_call: -
j_call: TRBJ1-1
clone_size: -
cdr3_nt: TGTGCCAGTAGTGTCGAGGGGGGGATGAACACTGAAGCTTTCTTT
cdr3_aa: CASSVEGGMNTEAFF

v_call: TRBV5-1
d_call: TRBD2
j_call: TRBJ2-7
clone_size: once
cdr3_nt: TGCGCCAGCAGACCGGGAGGGGGGGACTACGAGCAGTACTTC
cdr3_aa: CASRPGGGDYEQYF

v_call: TRBV4-1
d_call: TRBD1
j_call: TRBJ1-2
clone_size: -
cdr3_nt: TGCGCCAGCAGCCAGACAGGGGTGCACTATGGCTACACCTTC
cdr3_aa: CASSQTGVHYGYTF

v_call: TRBV11-3
d_call: -
j_call: TRBJ1-6
clone_size: -
cdr3_nt: TGTGCCAGCAGCTCATCAATCACATTCACCCTCCACTTT
cdr3_aa: CASSSSITFTLHF

v_call: TRBV5-1
d_call: -
j_call: TRBJ1-4
clone_size: -
cdr3_nt: TGCGCCAGCAGCTCCGGACAGAGAGCAACTAATGAAAAACTGTTTTTT
cdr3_aa: CASSSGQRATNEKLFF

v_call: TRBV19
d_call: TRBD2
j_call: TRBJ2-3
clone_size: -
cdr3_nt: TGTGCCAGCGGGAGGCAGGTCACAGATACGCAGTATTTT
cdr3_aa: CASGRQVTDTQYF

v_call: TRBV14
d_call: -
j_call: TRBJ1-2
clone_size: -
cdr3_nt: TGTGCCAGCAGCCGGGGGCCCGCCTATGGCTACACCTTC
cdr3_aa: CASSRGPAYGYTF

v_call: TRBV6-2/TRBV6-3
d_call: TRBD2
j_call: TRBJ2-1
clone_size: -
cdr3_nt: TGTGCCAGCAGTTACTCGACTAGCGGGGCTAGCTACAATGAGCAGTTCTTC
cdr3_aa: CASSYSTSGASYNEQFF

v_call: TRBV7-9
d_call: TRBD2
j_call: TRBJ2-5
clone_size: -
cdr3_nt: TGTGCCAGCAGCTTGGGACTAGCGGGGCTCGGAGAGACCCAGTACTTC
cdr3_aa: CASSLGLAGLGETQYF

v_call: TRBV6-1
d_call: -
j_call: TRBJ1-2
clone_size: -
cdr3_nt: TGTGCCAGCAGTGACAGGGATAACTATGGCTACACCTTC
cdr3_aa: CASSDRDNYGYTF

v_call: TRBV30
d_call: TRBD1
j_call: TRBJ2-6
clone_size: -
cdr3_nt: TGTGCCTGGAACCCGGGACAGGGCGCCTCTGGGGCCAACGTCCTGACTTTC
cdr3_aa: CAWNPGQGASGANVLTF

v_call: TRBV5-1
d_call: TRBD2
j_call: TRBJ2-3
clone_size: few
cdr3_nt: TGCGCCAGCAGCTTGGTGCTAGCGGGGGCCTCTGGCACAGATACGCAGTATTTT
cdr3_aa: CASSLVLAGASGTDTQYF

v_call: TRBV19
d_call: TRBD1
j_call: TRBJ1-2
clone_size: -
cdr3_nt: TGTGCCAGTAGTTTGGACAGGGTGAGCGGCTACACCTTC
cdr3_aa: CASSLDRVSGYTF

v_call: TRBV7-9
d_call: -
j_call: TRBJ1-3
clone_size: -
cdr3_nt: TGTGCCACCGGGGTACACTCTGGAAACACCATATATTTT
cdr3_aa: CATGVHSGNTIYF

v_call: TRBV3-1/TRBV3-2
d_call: TRBD2
j_call: TRBJ2-7
clone_size: -
cdr3_nt: TGTGCCAGCTCTCGGAGCGGGGACCTCTACGAGCAGTACTTC
cdr3_aa: CASSRSGDLYEQYF

v_call: TRBV5-1
d_call: -
j_call: TRBJ2-3
clone_size: -
cdr3_nt: TGCGCCAGCAGCTTGGATGTGAGGACAGATACGCAGTATTTT
cdr3_aa: CASSLDVRTDTQYF

v_call: TRBV27
d_call: TRBD1
j_call: TRBJ1-2
clone_size: -
cdr3_nt: TGTGCCAGCACGAGACGACAGGGGGGGATCTATGGCTACACCTTC
cdr3_aa: CASTRRQGGIYGYTF

v_call: TRBV10-3
d_call: -
j_call: TRBJ2-7
clone_size: once
cdr3_nt: TGTGCCATCAGTGATGGGGGGAGGTACGAGCAGTACTTC
cdr3_aa: CAISDGGRYEQYF

v_call: TRBV28
d_call: -
j_call: TRBJ1-1
clone_size: -
cdr3_nt: TGTGCCAGCAGCTTGGGGGGTGTCGCTTTCTTT
cdr3_aa: CASSLGGVAFF

v_call: TRBV7-8
d_call: -
j_call: TRBJ1-1
clone_size: few
cdr3_nt: TGTGCCAGCAGCCGCTCCAGGGGCACTGAAGCTTTCTTT
cdr3_aa: CASSRSRGTEAFF

v_call: TRBV28
d_call: -
j_call: TRBJ1-2
clone_size: -
cdr3_nt: TGTGCCAGCAGTTCCACCGCGGGCGGTAACTATGGCTACACCTTC
cdr3_aa: CASSSTAGGNYGYTF

v_call: TRBV2
d_call: TRBD2
j_call: TRBJ2-1
clone_size: -
cdr3_nt: TGTGCCAGCGGGCGGACTAGCGGGGGTAATGAGCAGTTCTTC
cdr3_aa: CASGRTSGGNEQFF

v_call: TRBV29-1
d_call: -
j_call: TRBJ1-3
clone_size: -
cdr3_nt: TGCAGCGCGTCGACAATCGGCTCTGGAAACACCATATATTTT
cdr3_aa: CSASTIGSGNTIYF

v_call: TRBV5-5
d_call: TRBD2
j_call: TRBJ2-1
clone_size: -
cdr3_nt: TGTGCCAGCAGCTTGGATGGCGGGGGGACATACAATGAGCAGTTCTTC
cdr3_aa: CASSLDGGGTYNEQFF

v_call: TRBV4-3
d_call: -
j_call: TRBJ2-5
clone_size: -
cdr3_nt: TGCGCCAGCAGCCAAGCCATTCGGGAGACCCAGTACTTC
cdr3_aa: CASSQAIRETQYF

v_call: TRBV3-1/TRBV3-2
d_call: -
j_call: TRBJ2-2
clone_size: -
cdr3_nt: TGTGCCAGCAGCCAAGACCTCCACCAGGCCCCCGGGGAGCTGTTTTTT
cdr3_aa: CASSQDLHQAPGELFF